This entry is about one TCR beta chain. Its antigen is currently not known. No much larger clonotype is one base removed from it; base qualities were not supplied. This sample is drawn from a study of neoadjuvant anti-PD-1 for oral cavity cancer listed by TCRdb under 2021. Background for the entire study: Before curative-intent surgical resection, most patients were given three to four biweekly doses of nivolumab at 3 mg/kg. Under RECIST 1.1, patients with complete response, partial response or stable disease were classed as responders, and patients with progression were classed as non-responders. Patients without progression received a fourth nivolumab dose around day 43 and underwent definitive surgical resection on days 50-56. An approximately 33% response rate was observed in the parent correlative cohort, in which about a dozen patients were included. What the research found in general, with its limitations: Only three patients per response group were included in the TCR analyses, and larger cohorts for validation were called for by the authors. Higher pretreatment blood Treg/Th17 ratios correlated with higher pretreatment blood TCRbeta clonality and lower post-treatment tumor TCRbeta clonality. Larger post-treatment sizes of preexisting intratumoral clones correlated with greater tumor shrinkage, suggesting expansion of preexisting clones contributed to response.

A distance of 15 bases separates the germline ends of V and J, which lose 7 bases and 3 bases respectively. CDR1 is given as SSHAT and CDR2 as FNYEAQ, both from the germline V gene (reference sequence). From cysteine to phenylalanine, the CDR3 is 14 amino acids long. CDR3 DNA only is kept here, 42 bases in frame from base 1. For survey sequencing of tumor libraries, mostly roughly 5.2 ug of input genomic DNA was used, and two replicates were run per sample. The immunoSEQ hsTCRbeta kit was used to prepare TCRbeta libraries, following the manufacturer's instructions. The completed libraries were mixed into a single pool at 3 nM, then sequenced with an Illumina NovaSeq 6000 S4 flow cell. Processing in the source paper ran as follows. The immunoSEQ Analyzer handled quality control and preprocessing of the raw data. The analysis was restricted to productive rearrangements, with each unique CDR3 amino acid sequence defining a clonotype. Repertoire clonality was estimated as the Gini-Simpson index, which was calculated using the R package tcR. Student's t test was used to compare Gini indices, while Pearson correlation assessed associations with tumor size change. Held by TCRdb, this immuneACCESS table contains in-frame sequences only and omits some clones. Under half of the omission traces to an unresolved V gene where checked; the cause of the rest is unknown. That table is the source of V, J and clone size, and D and trimming were worked out from the DNA. In all, the sample holds about 14,000 clones, and roughly 40% of those were seen once. 39% of the sample lies in the top ten.

According to the study, the label for this sample's time point signals: after neoadjuvant nivolumab, at surgical resection. Patients were newly diagnosed with stage II-IVA oral cavity squamous cell carcinoma and had received no prior systemic or radiation treatment. The cohort consisted of patients with HPV-negative, locally advanced oral cavity squamous cell carcinoma. Samples were obtained from a longitudinal correlative study of a single-arm phase II trial of neoadjuvant nivolumab in oral cavity squamous cell carcinoma. Subject-matched pre- and post-treatment PBMCs and tumors from three responders and three non-responders were subjected to genomic DNA-based TCRbeta sequencing. Genomic DNA was isolated from tumor tissue using the Maxwell RSC DNA from Tissue kit.

This receptor was identified in a person aged 40 to 85 with oral cavity squamous cell carcinoma. The sample was tumor tissue, taken after nivolumab (anti-PD-1) treatment. Recombination connected TRBV7-7 to TRBJ1-2; the D gene is not confidently resolved. The CDR3 reads CASTRTAEDYGYTF. The DNA sequence follows: TGTGCCAGCACCCGAACGGCAGAAGACTATGGCTACACCTTC.